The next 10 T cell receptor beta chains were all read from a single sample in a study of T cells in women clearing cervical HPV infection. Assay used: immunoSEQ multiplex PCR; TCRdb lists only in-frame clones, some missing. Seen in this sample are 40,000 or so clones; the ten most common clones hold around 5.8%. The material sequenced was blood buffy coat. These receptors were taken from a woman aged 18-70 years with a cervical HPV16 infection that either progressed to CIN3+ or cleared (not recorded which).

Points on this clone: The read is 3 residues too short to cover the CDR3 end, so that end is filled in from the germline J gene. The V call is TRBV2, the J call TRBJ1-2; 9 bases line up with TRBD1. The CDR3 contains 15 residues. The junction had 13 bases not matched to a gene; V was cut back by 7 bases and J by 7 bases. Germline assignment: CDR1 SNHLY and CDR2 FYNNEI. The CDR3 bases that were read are TGTGCCAGCACCGCTACCAAACAGGGGGCCTCTGGC. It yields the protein CASTATKQGASG. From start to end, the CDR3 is CASTATKQGASGYTF.

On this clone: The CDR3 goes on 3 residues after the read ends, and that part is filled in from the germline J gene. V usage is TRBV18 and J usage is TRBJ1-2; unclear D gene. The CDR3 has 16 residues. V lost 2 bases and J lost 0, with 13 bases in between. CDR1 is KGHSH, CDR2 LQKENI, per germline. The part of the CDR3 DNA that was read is TGTGCCAGCTCACCAGCTCAAGGTACAGCTAACTATGGC. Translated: CASSPAQGTANYG. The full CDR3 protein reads CASSPAQGTANYGYTF.

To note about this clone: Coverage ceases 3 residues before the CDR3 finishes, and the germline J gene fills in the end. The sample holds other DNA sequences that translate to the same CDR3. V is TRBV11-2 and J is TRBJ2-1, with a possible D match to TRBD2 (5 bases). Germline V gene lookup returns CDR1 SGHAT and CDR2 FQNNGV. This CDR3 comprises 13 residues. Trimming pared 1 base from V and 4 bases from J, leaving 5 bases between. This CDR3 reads CASSLGGYNEQFF. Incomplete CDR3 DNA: TGTGCCAGCAGCTTAGGCGGGTACAATGAG.

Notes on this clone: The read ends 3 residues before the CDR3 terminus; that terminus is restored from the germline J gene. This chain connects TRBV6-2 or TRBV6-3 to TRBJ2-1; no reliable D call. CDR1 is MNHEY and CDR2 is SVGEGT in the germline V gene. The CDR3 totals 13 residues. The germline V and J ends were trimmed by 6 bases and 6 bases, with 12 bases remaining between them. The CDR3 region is CASSNYPSNEQFF. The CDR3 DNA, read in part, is TGTGCCAGCAGCAACTACCCGTCCAATGAG.

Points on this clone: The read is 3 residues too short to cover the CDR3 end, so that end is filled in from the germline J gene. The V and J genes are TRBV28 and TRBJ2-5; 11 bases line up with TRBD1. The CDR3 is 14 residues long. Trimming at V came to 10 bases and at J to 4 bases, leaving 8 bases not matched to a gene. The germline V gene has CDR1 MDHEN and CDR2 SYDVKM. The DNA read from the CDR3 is TGTGCCATCGCGGGACAGGGGGGCCGAGAGACC. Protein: CAIAGQGGRET. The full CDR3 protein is CAIAGQGGRETQYF.

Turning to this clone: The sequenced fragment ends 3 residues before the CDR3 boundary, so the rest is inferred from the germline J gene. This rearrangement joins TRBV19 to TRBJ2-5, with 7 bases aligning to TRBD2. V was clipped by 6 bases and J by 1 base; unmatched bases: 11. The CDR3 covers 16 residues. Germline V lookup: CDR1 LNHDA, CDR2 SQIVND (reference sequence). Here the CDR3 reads CASSRVGPSGQETQYF. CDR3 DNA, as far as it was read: TGTGCCAGTAGCCGGGTGGGGCCTAGCGGCCAAGAGACC.

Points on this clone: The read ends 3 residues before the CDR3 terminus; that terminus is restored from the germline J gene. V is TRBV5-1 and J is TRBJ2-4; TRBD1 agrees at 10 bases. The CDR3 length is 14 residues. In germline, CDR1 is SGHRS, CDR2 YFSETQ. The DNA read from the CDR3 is TGCGCCAGCAGCTTCGCCGGGACAGGGGATGGT. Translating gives CASSFAGTGDG. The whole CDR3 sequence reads CASSFAGTGDGQYF.

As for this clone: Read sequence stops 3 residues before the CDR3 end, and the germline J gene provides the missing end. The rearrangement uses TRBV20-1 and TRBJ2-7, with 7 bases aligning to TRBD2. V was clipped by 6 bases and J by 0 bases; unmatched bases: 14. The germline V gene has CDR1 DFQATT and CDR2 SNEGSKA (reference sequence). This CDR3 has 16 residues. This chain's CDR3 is CSAPNQGTTGSYEQYF. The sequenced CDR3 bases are TGCAGTGCACCTAACCAAGGGACTACGGGCTCCTACGAG.

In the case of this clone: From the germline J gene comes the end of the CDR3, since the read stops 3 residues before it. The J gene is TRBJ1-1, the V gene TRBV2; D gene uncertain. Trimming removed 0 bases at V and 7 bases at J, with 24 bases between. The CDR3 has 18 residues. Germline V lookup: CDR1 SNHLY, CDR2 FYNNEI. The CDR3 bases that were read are TGTGCCAGCAGTGAAGCGGGAACCTACCGGGGTTCCCCCGATGAA. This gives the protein CASSEAGTYRGSPDE. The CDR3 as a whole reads CASSEAGTYRGSPDEAFF.

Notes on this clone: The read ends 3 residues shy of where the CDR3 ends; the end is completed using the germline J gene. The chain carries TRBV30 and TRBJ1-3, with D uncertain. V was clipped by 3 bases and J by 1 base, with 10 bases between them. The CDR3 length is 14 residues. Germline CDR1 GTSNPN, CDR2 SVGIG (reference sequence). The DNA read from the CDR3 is TGTGCCTGGAGCGACCGGGTGTCTGGAAACACC. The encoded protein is CAWSDRVSGNT. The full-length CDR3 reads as CAWSDRVSGNTIYF.